This T cell receptor beta chain derives from a study of regulatory T cells in long-lasting Graves disease (dated by TCRdb to the early 2020s). About the study as a whole: In the newly diagnosed Graves' disease group, patients had been taking antithyroid drugs for less than 3 months. The study was registered as a clinical trial and conducted in China. A total of some 33 samples were covered by TCR sequencing, comprising 13 persistent and approximately 20 newly diagnosed Graves' disease patients. Persistent Graves' disease patients were compared with newly diagnosed Graves' disease patients by peripheral blood TCR sequencing and RNA sequencing. On the study overall, not on this receptor specifically: More public clonotypes were shared among persistent patients (under 3,000) than among newly diagnosed patients (more than 900). Sequencing and analysis were limited to the TCR beta chain. Because the primary lesion, thyroid tissue, could not be accessed, the study looked at peripheral blood alone. The authors noted that the small sample size was a limitation that may lower accuracy. Lower TCR Shannon entropy and fewer highly expanded clones were observed in persistent Graves' disease patients than in newly diagnosed patients, which suggested clonal expansion. TRBV28, TRBJ1-2 and TRBJ2-5 were preferentially used in persistent disease, while TRBV20-1 and TRBJ2-1 were favored in newly diagnosed disease.

The CDR3 spans 14 residues, from the cysteine through the phenylalanine. Only CDR3 DNA remains: 42 bases, in frame from the first base. V lost 7 bases and J lost 0 bases; the stretch between them is 12 bases long. Via the germline V gene (reference sequence), CDR1 is LNHDA and CDR2 SQIVND. About this clonotype itself: What this receptor recognizes is not known. There are no base qualities to consult, and no much larger clone falls within one base.

The meaning of the sample's time point label: newly diagnosed GD, antithyroid drugs for less than 3 months. RNA was extracted from PBMCs in TRIzol for both TCR sequencing and RNA sequencing. The diagnosis of Graves' disease was made according to American Thyroid Association guidelines. The patients came from an endocrinology department in Xi'an, China. Each patient gave about 9.1 milliliters of peripheral blood, collected in an EDTA anticoagulant tube. Ficoll Paque Plus density gradient separation was used to isolate PBMCs, and no additional T cell sorting was done. An Agilent 2100 Bioanalyzer and agarose gel were used to check RNA quality, while a NanoDrop 2000 measured RNA concentration. Libraries were prepared through multiplex PCR. The instrument given in TCRdb is Illumina HiSeq 4000. To build TCR beta libraries, CDR3 regions were amplified by Arm-PCR using iRepertoire HTBI primers. PCR products were gel purified before sequencing. On the study's bioinformatics: Across samples, about 63 TRBV and 12 to 15 TRBJ segments were identified and used for gene usage analysis of CDR3 amino acid clonotypes. COPE and FqMerger were used to merge the filtered high-quality paired reads into contigs. Contigs were aligned with BLAST to IMGT TRBV, TRBD and TRBJ reference genes, and CDR3 was defined per IMGT. Any clonotype with a frequency above 0.1% was classified as a highly expanded clone. Shannon entropy served as the measure of repertoire diversity, while the Gini coefficient captured V-J evenness. A clonotype was considered public if more than one individual shared it. TCRdb passed the public sequencing reads through fastp at Q25 and MiXCR, retaining productive beta sequences. Rows with a matching CDR3 protein are joined into one entry that keeps the most common DNA and genes. TCRdb's processing, not the study's, gives the V and J calls here. The sample table contains roughly 530,000 distinct CDR3 sequences; only one count was recorded for about 16% of them. The leading ten clones occupy just under 25% of the sample.

Another study also made use of these data, one on T cells in Graves' hyperthyroidism and ophthalmopathy. As described in the second report: Stable Graves' hyperthyroidism was defined as the absence of progression to ophthalmopathy over 18 months of follow-up. Hyperthyroidism patients were aged 18 to 65 years and newly diagnosed, with disease duration of less than 2 months. Any patient with an uncontrolled infection, another autoimmune disease, pregnancy or lactation was excluded. Diagnoses were established on the basis of clinical symptoms, serum thyroxine and TRAb, thyroid ultrasound, and orbital computed tomography. The TCR CDR3 was subjected to a first round of RT-PCR using the HTBI primer set and the Qiagen OneStep RT-PCR kit. Most expanded thyroid clonotypes (frequency above 0.001) were also detected in blood, suggesting blood repertoires may reflect thyroid immune responses. A model built on a 13 V-J signature distinguished ophthalmopathy from stable hyperthyroidism, reaching around 88% sensitivity and approximately 83% specificity in cross-validation and 80%/75% in testing. In validation, the model predicted progression to ophthalmopathy with 65% to 71% sensitivity and approximately 72% specificity, a median of 6.5 months before onset. A discovery cohort of 95 to 100 patients, 43 with Graves' ophthalmopathy and 55 to 60 with stable Graves' hyperthyroidism, was used to find distinguishing TCR V-J signatures. Prospective prediction of ophthalmopathy was tested in an independent validation cohort of 18 to 20 hyperthyroidism patients and some 17 patients who later progressed to ophthalmopathy. The roughly 91 discovery patients were randomly divided into training and test sets at a 7:3 ratio. In six Graves' hyperthyroidism patients, the study also compared T-cell repertoires from thyroid tissue with T-cell repertoires from blood. After sampling, hyperthyroidism patients received methimazole starting at 30 mg daily, and ophthalmopathy patients received high-dose intravenous methylprednisolone. The libraries were constructed in a second round of multiplex PCR and then size-selected and purified. Paired-end sequencing of the libraries was performed with 100 bp reads on an Illumina HiSeq2000. SOAPnuke was used to process the raw data, removing reads that contained adapters or uncalled bases, had a mean Phred below 15, or lacked an exact match to the constant primer or identifier. High-quality paired reads were merged with COPE v1.2.5, and unique nucleotide sequences were defined as clonotypes. MiTCR v1.1 was used to align clonotypes to the IMGT TRBV, TRBD and TRBJ reference segments. Analysis was restricted to V-J combinations with a frequency above 0.0001, which covered 98% to 99.2% of repertoires. A TCS score was defined as the ratio between F50 (clonal expansion) and ExV (chaos), using BLOSUM62-based TCRdist between CDR3 peptides within each V-J. Welch's t-statistics and random forest reduced fewer than 550 V-J features to 13, which were used in a naive Bayes classifier (R e1071). No statistical method was used to fix the sample size in advance, and group allocation was not hidden from the investigators. The paper describes TCR Vbeta CDR3 sequencing of some 130 peripheral blood samples, made up of 43 ophthalmopathy patients, 70 to 75 hyperthyroidism patients and some 17 progressor patients.

This chain is built from TRBV19 and TRBJ2-5, with no D gene named confidently. The sequence derives from a woman aged 40 to 65 with Graves disease. Donor details come from another sample of the same person, matched by shared clones. Sequenced here: peripheral blood mononuclear cells (PBMCs), sampled at new diagnosis, from a patient treated with antithyroid drugs. The sequence in DNA is TGTGCCAGTAAGAAGGGTGCCAACCAAGAGACCCAGTACTTC. Its coded protein is CASKKGANQETQYF. Joined to the reference TRBV19 and TRBJ2-5 proteins, this CDR3 gives the full variable domain: DGGITQSPKYLFRKEGQNVTLSCEQNLNHDAMYWYRQDPGQGLRLIYYSQIVNDFQKGDIAEGYSVSREKKESFPLTVTSAQKNPTAFYLCASKKGANQETQYFGPGTRLLVL.